The clone carrying this TCR beta chain was detected only a few times. Its antigen is as yet unknown. Each single cDNA molecule received a unique molecular identifier. One entry per CDR3 protein, called by TCRdb with MiXCR from the 5' RACE reads. Here the sample spans about 69,000 distinct CDR3 sequences, about an eighth being singletons. This specimen comes from a study of early T cells in non-severe SARS-CoV-2 infection. Study overall: Whole-blood bulk RNA, unsorted, was sequenced, and chains were unpaired.

Whole-study results and caveats: Clonotype matching in VDJdb favored anti-spike CD8 responses and did not capture private and CD4 specificities.

From germline, CDR1 is SEHNR and CDR2 FQNEAQ (reference sequence). V lost 4 bases and J 4 bases, leaving 11 bases between the germline ends. The CDR3 contains 14 residues. V is TRBV7-9 and J is TRBJ2-1; D unresolved. The sample comprised whole blood. The TCR was taken from an adult who was a healthcare worker with PCR-confirmed SARS-CoV-2 infection or an uninfected control (not recorded which). This chain's CDR3 is CASSSPGLYNEQFF. CDR3 nucleotide sequence: TGTGCCAGCAGCTCCCCCGGGCTGTACAATGAGCAGTTCTTC.